The 19 T cell receptor beta chains below come from one sample, sequenced in a study of CD8 T cell repertoires and HIV-1 epitope variants. TCRdb keeps only in-frame clones here, not all; method: immunoSEQ multiplex PCR. This sample has 3,500 to 5,000 clones, with less than 70% found just once. Their antigen targets remain unknown. Material for sequencing was cultured CD8+ T cells derived from PBMCs. The receptors stem from a male donor with HIV.

The chain recombines TRBV27 with TRBJ2-7, with TRBD2 identical over 12 bases. The CDR3 spans 16 residues. V shed 5 bases and J 0 bases; nucleotides not matched to a gene: 5. CDR1 is MNHEY and CDR2 is SMNVEV in the germline V gene (reference sequence). The CDR3 nucleotides are TGTGCCAGCAGTCCGTCGGGACTAGCGGGCTCCTACGAGCAGTACTTC. It specifies CASSPSGLAGSYEQYF.

This clone was counted a few times. The CDR3, as DNA: TGCGCCAGCAGCCTGGGACTAGCGGGGGCCTACGAGCAGTACTTC. This translates into CASSLGLAGAYEQYF. This chain joins TRBV4-3 and TRBJ2-7; TRBD2 aligns across 14 bases. Looked up from germline, CDR1 is LGHNA and CDR2 is YSLEER. The CDR3 is 15 amino acids. The junction had 1 base not matched to a gene; V was cut back by 4 bases and J by 2 bases.

The chain joins TRBV4-3 to TRBJ2-2; D not resolved. Between the trimmed V and J ends, which lost 0 bases and 4 bases, there was a span of 9 bases. CDR1 LGHNA and CDR2 YSLEER come from the germline V gene. The CDR3 is made up of 15 amino acids. The CDR3, as DNA: TGCGCCAGCAGCCAAGATGTGGGATCCACCGGGGAGCTGTTTTTT. As protein: CASSQDVGSTGELFF.

For the CDR3, the DNA is TGTGCCAGCAGTTTATCTAGCAATCAGCCCCAGCATTTT. It codes for CASSLSSNQPQHF. The rearrangement links TRBV27 to TRBJ1-5; D ambiguous. V lost 0 bases, J lost 0 bases, and 0 bases lay in between. Per germline, CDR1 MNHEY and CDR2 SMNVEV (reference sequence). This CDR3 region has 13 residues.

This clone has only a few counts. This sequence joins TRBV28 and TRBJ1-5; TRBD1 might be the D (6 bases). The CDR3 has 16 amino acids. The germline gives CDR1 MDHEN, CDR2 SYDVKM. The V end lost 4 bases, the J end lost 9 bases, and 22 bases lay between the germline ends. This CDR3 is CASSSPYREVVGPQHF. In nucleotides, the CDR3 is TGTGCCAGCAGTTCCCCTTACAGGGAGGTGGTTGGGCCCCAGCATTTT.

V is TRBV28 and J is TRBJ2-1; no definite D call. The CDR3 covers 12 residues. V was pared by 4 bases and J by 9 bases, with 10 bases between. Germline CDR1 and CDR2: MDHEN and SYDVKM. The DNA of the CDR3 is TGTGCCAGCAGTTGGGGTAGTGTTGAGCAGTTCTTC. Translating gives CASSWGSVEQFF.

The chain links TRBV28 to TRBJ2-3; possibly TRBD2 for D (6 bases). The CDR3 is 14 residues long. Trimming stripped 3 bases from V and 3 bases from J, with 10 bases between. Germline V gene lookup returns CDR1 MDHEN and CDR2 SYDVKM. The CDR3 DNA is TGTGCCAGCAGTTTGCGGAGGGAGACAGATACGCAGTATTTT. This translates into CASSLRRETDTQYF.

The chain couples TRBV9 to TRBJ1-4; the D gene is possibly TRBD1 (6 bases). There are 13 residues in the CDR3. The V end lost 1 base, the J end lost 10 bases, and 11 bases lay between the germline ends. CDR1 and CDR2 (germline): SGDLS, YYNGEE. CDR3 sequence: CASSVQGMGKLFF. The CDR3 DNA follows: TGTGCCAGCAGCGTACAGGGGATGGGAAAACTGTTTTTT.

The chain links TRBV9 to TRBJ1-5; D is unclear. Trimming removed 3 bases from V and 3 bases from J, with 13 bases in between. This CDR3 has 15 amino acids. Germline V gives CDR1 SGDLS, CDR2 YYNGEE. The CDR3 here is CASSARGSLNQPQHF. CDR3 nucleotide sequence: TGTGCCAGCAGCGCCCGAGGGAGTCTCAATCAGCCCCAGCATTTT.

The chain has TRBV27 and TRBJ1-1; weak D call: TRBD1 (6 bases). The CDR3 is made up of 14 amino acids. Germline V lookup: CDR1 MNHEY, CDR2 SMNVEV (reference sequence). The V and J ends lost 3 bases and 4 bases respectively, with 12 bases between them. The CDR3 region is CASSLGGAGTEAFF. For the CDR3, the DNA is TGTGCCAGCAGTTTGGGGGGGGCCGGCACTGAAGCTTTCTTT.

This chain links TRBV6-5 with TRBJ2-1, with 12 bases identical to TRBD2. The CDR3 extends over 15 amino acids. V was clipped by 6 bases and J by 7 bases; unmatched bases: 7. The germline gives CDR1 MNHEY, CDR2 SVGAGI. CDR3 DNA sequence: TGTGCCAGCAGCCCCGGACTAGCGGGATGGAATGAGCAGTTCTTC. This translates into CASSPGLAGWNEQFF.

DNA of the CDR3: TGTGCCAGCAGCTTGGGATCCCACAATGAGCAGTTCTTC. This encodes CASSLGSHNEQFF. The chain couples TRBV11-2 to TRBJ2-1; D uncertain. This CDR3 has 13 residues. Trimming cost V 3 bases and J 5 bases, with 8 bases left between them. The V gene's germline CDR1 is SGHAT and CDR2 FQNNGV.

This clone was seen just once. The V gene is TRBV27, the J gene TRBJ2-7; 10 bases line up with TRBD2. There are 14 residues in the CDR3. V lost 10 bases, J lost 5 bases, and 11 bases stayed unmatched. The germline V gene encodes CDR1 MNHEY and CDR2 SMNVEV (reference sequence). The CDR3 loop reads CATSTASGSNEQYF. The CDR3 DNA reads as TGTGCCACCTCAACGGCTAGCGGGAGCAACGAGCAGTACTTC.

This clone came up a few times. This sequence joins TRBV5-4 and TRBJ2-3; D is unresolved. Germline V lookup: CDR1 SGHNT, CDR2 YYREEE (reference sequence). This CDR3 is 11 amino acids long. Trimming removed 4 bases at V and 11 bases at J, with 11 bases between. CDR3 residues: CASSHDPGQYF. In DNA, the CDR3 is TGTGCCAGCAGCCATGACCCGGGGCAGTATTTT.

This clone came up a few times. The rearrangement joins TRBV11-3 to TRBJ1-1; perhaps TRBD1 as D (5 bases). CDR1 is SGHNT, CDR2 YENEEA, per germline. The CDR3 length is 13 residues. Trimming stripped 6 bases from V and 1 base from J, with 9 bases between. The CDR3 here is CASSSGGNTEAFF. CDR3 DNA: TGTGCCAGCAGTTCCGGGGGGAACACTGAAGCTTTCTTT.

The chain has TRBV9 and TRBJ2-2; 8 nucleotides agree with TRBD2. This CDR3 has 15 residues. J gave up 6 bases and V 1 base, and 5 bases lay outside the gene matches. Looked up from germline, CDR1 is SGDLS and CDR2 is YYNGEE. The CDR3 here is CASSVSGGGSGELFF. The CDR3, as DNA: TGTGCCAGCAGCGTAAGCGGGGGTGGTTCCGGGGAGCTGTTTTTT.

This chain uses TRBV7-2 with TRBJ2-1; D unresolved. The germline V and J ends were trimmed by 2 bases and 8 bases, with 10 bases remaining between them. The V gene's germline CDR1 is SGHTA and CDR2 FQGNSA. CDR3 size: 13 residues. The CDR3 spells CASSLHWMDEQFF. Written as DNA, the CDR3 is TGTGCCAGCAGCTTACATTGGATGGATGAGCAGTTCTTC.

The chain recombines TRBV14 with TRBJ1-1; 8 bases map to TRBD1. Losses at the gene ends were 4 bases for V and 5 bases for J; bases not matched to a gene: 6. This CDR3 contains 14 residues. From germline, CDR1 is SGHDN and CDR2 FVKESK. CDR3 coding DNA: TGTGCCAGCAGCCCCGGACAGGGATGGACTGAAGCTTTCTTT. This sequence encodes CASSPGQGWTEAFF.

This chain links TRBV19 with TRBJ1-1, with 7 bases fitting TRBD1. The CDR3 consists of 13 residues. The V gene's germline CDR1 is LNHDA and CDR2 SQIVND (reference sequence). V was clipped by 5 bases and J by 4 bases; unmatched bases: 4. CDR3: CASSWAGGTEAFF. The CDR3 DNA reads TGTGCCAGTAGTTGGGCAGGGGGCACTGAAGCTTTCTTT.